The present T cell receptor (beta chain) was sequenced within a study of cytomegalovirus exposure and HLA in healthy donors. Broader study findings: There were reportedly fewer N-insertions in an Asian-associated ancestry cluster than the approximately 670-donor mean, in a later analysis. The study labeled about 160 TCR beta chains cytomegalovirus-associated.

Vbeta (60) and Jbeta (13) primers were used in the PCR. As originally analysed: The count from a later analysis was roughly 80 million unique TCR beta chains, some 10 million of them shared. Clones were sequenced by immunoSEQ multiplex PCR, and TCRdb holds only the in-frame ones, with some missing. The V and J calls and clone size come from that table; D and trimming were worked out from the DNA. The profile shows over 150,000 clones, approximately 79% of them singletons. Turning to this clone: Its antigen is not known.

The V gene lost 6 bases and the J gene lost 7 bases, with 13 bases spanning the gap. Germline V lookup: CDR1 LNHNV, CDR2 YYDKDF (reference sequence). The CDR3 covers 13 residues. The source material was PBMCs. This TCR came from a girl between 5 and 17 years old in good health and CMV-seropositive. The gene calls are TRBV15 and TRBJ2-4; a weak D match, TRBD2 (6 bases). CDR3 amino acids: CATRGEVGNIQYF. Here the CDR3 DNA reads TGTGCCACCAGGGGGGAGGTCGGGAACATTCAGTACTTC.